This T cell receptor (beta chain) was captured by sequencing in a study of blood T cells in healthy people across ages. Findings of the study overall: CMV status of donors was not determined, possibly confounding expanded clonotype changes.

It was with a sample-barcoded 5' primer and a J-beta primer mix that a second PCR of about 7 to 12 cycles was run. TCRdb re-called the 5' RACE reads with MiXCR, one entry per CDR3 protein. Altogether about 760,000 distinct CDR3 sequences are present, about 56% being singletons, with the ten largest covering about a quarter. As concerns this clonotype: What it binds is unknown.

Each donor was a healthy Caucasian individual from Russia, aged roughly 6 to 90. The CDR3 is 16 residues long. Per the germline V gene, CDR1 is SNHLY and CDR2 is FYNNEI. After removal of 8 bases from V and 0 bases from J, the junction contained 10 bases not matched to a gene. The source is a man aged 35 to 55 in good health. The V and J genes are TRBV2 and TRBJ2-4, with 7 positions matching TRBD1. The source material was blood. The DNA of the CDR3 is TGTGCCAGCTTGGGGTTGAGGACAGGAGCCAAAAACATTCAGTACTTC. Translated, it gives CASLGLRTGAKNIQYF.